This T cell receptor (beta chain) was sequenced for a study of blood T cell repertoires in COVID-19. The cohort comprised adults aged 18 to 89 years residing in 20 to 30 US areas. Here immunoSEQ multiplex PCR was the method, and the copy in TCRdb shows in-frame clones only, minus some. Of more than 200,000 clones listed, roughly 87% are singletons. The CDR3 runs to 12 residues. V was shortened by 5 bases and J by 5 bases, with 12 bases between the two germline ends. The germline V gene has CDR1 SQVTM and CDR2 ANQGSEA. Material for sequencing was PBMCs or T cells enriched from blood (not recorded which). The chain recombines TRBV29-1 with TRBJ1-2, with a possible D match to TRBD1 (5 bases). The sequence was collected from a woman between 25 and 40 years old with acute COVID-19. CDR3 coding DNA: TGCAGCGTTACCGACAGAGAATATGGCTACACCTTC. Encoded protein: CSVTDREYGYTF.